This TCR beta chain was identified in a study of beta chain features in type 1 diabetes. The whole isolated RNA underwent reverse transcription, so sequencing captured expressed TCRB transcripts. Assay: immunoSEQ multiplex PCR; the TCRdb copy retains only in-frame clones and omits some. The sample has hundreds of thousands of clones; around 16% are singletons. The CDR3 loop spans 15 amino acids. V lost 1 base, J lost 2 bases, and 12 bases lay in between. CDR1 SGHTA and CDR2 FQGNSA come from the germline V gene. Source material: naive CD4+ T cells from blood. The rearrangement joins TRBV7-2 to TRBJ2-7; no clear D. The clonotype originates from a man between 18 and 35 years old in good health. CDR3 in amino acids: CASSLGGQAPYEQYF. CDR3 in DNA: TGTGCCAGCAGCTTAGGAGGCCAGGCTCCCTACGAGCAGTACTTC.